Following are 23 T cell receptor beta chains from one sample sequenced in a study of a mutant IDH1 vaccine in newly diagnosed glioma. These TCRs are of unknown antigen specificity. Sequencing was performed with immunoSEQ multiplex PCR; in TCRdb, only in-frame clones are kept and a portion is missing. This sample has about 52,000 clones, with 75% to 95% found just once. This sample's time point: week 11, during vaccination. Each vaccine dose was 300 ug of mutant IDH1 20-mer peptide, with topical imiquimod. The starting material was PBMCs, obtained from a glioma patient whose treatment included an IDH1 peptide vaccine. All receptors derive from a man in his fifties with glioma.

J is TRBJ2-7 and V is TRBV27; D might be TRBD2 (5 bases). Trimming took 1 base from V and 0 from J, leaving 10 bases between them. Per germline, CDR1 MNHEY and CDR2 SMNVEV (reference sequence). This CDR3 region has 15 residues. The CDR3 DNA sequence: TGTGCCAGCAGTTTATTGATGGGGAGCTCCTACGAGCAGTACTTC. Protein product: CASSLLMGSSYEQYF.

The rearrangement uses TRBV11-2 and TRBJ2-5; TRBD2 matches at 10 bases. This CDR3 has 16 residues. V was pared by 1 base and J by 3 bases, with 5 bases of the junction left unmatched. The germline CDR1 and CDR2 sequences are SGHAT and FQNNGV. The CDR3 region has the DNA TGTGCCAGCAGCTTAGTCGCTAGCGGGAGTGAAGAGACCCAGTACTTC. This encodes CASSLVASGSEETQYF.

The gene calls are TRBV6-1 and TRBJ1-5; D unresolved. Trimming shortened V by 7 bases and J by 5 bases, and 15 bases separated the two germline ends. In germline, CDR1 is MNHNS, CDR2 SASEGT. The CDR3 runs 14 residues. The CDR3 coding sequence is TGTGCCAGCAATGGACTGATGGTGGATCAGCCCCAGCATTTT. Amino acids: CASNGLMVDQPQHF.

The sample holds a few counts of this clone. The chain uses TRBV30 and TRBJ2-3; TRBD2 agrees at 9 bases. J lost 5 bases, V lost 1 base, and 4 bases had no gene match. The CDR3 totals 14 residues. CDR1 is GTSNPN and CDR2 is SVGIG in the germline V gene (reference sequence). The CDR3 coding sequence is TGTGCCTGGAGTGCGAAAGCGGGAGGAGATACGCAGTATTTT. Translated, it gives CAWSAKAGGDTQYF. Using reference TRBV30 and TRBJ2-3 for the parts outside the CDR3, the full variable domain is SQTIHQWPATLVQPVGSPLSLECTVEGTSNPNLYWYRQAAGRGLQLLFYSVGIGQISSEVPQNLSASRPQDRQFILSSKKLLLSDSGFYLCAWSAKAGGDTQYFGPGTRLTVL.

The genes are TRBV15 and TRBJ1-1, with 7 bases that match TRBD1. Germline trimming cut 5 bases from V and 1 base from J; bases unmatched to any gene: 10. The CDR3 is 16 amino acids. Germline assignment: CDR1 LNHNV and CDR2 YYDKDF (reference sequence). The CDR3: CATSDRNQGGNTEAFF. CDR3 nucleotides: TGTGCCACCAGCGACCGAAATCAGGGGGGGAACACTGAAGCTTTCTTT.

The chain uses TRBV4-1 and TRBJ1-1; unclear D gene. V lost 1 base to trimming and J lost 5 bases, with 17 bases between them. The length of the CDR3 is 16 residues. Germline V gives CDR1 MGHRA, CDR2 YSYEKL. Here the CDR3 reads CASSQVGQRRSTEAFF. For the CDR3, the DNA is TGCGCCAGCAGCCAAGTGGGCCAGCGGAGGAGTACTGAAGCTTTCTTT.

This clone occurred a few times. The chain joins TRBV5-1 to TRBJ1-5, with D perhaps matching TRBD1 (6 bases). Deletions cut 3 bases from V and 4 bases from J, with 17 bases between. Germline V gives CDR1 SGHRS, CDR2 YFSETQ. This CDR3 is 16 amino acids long. CDR3 protein: CASSWGPVSINQPQHF. The CDR3 bases are TGCGCCAGCAGCTGGGGGCCAGTAAGCATTAATCAGCCCCAGCATTTT.

V and J are TRBV6-6 and TRBJ2-7; D is unresolved. Per germline, CDR1 MNHNY and CDR2 SVGAGI (reference sequence). V was cut by 7 bases and J by 7 bases, with 14 bases left in between. This CDR3 comprises 12 residues. CDR3 amino acids: CASTQNMREQYF. For the CDR3, the DNA is TGTGCCAGCACCCAAAATATGCGGGAGCAGTACTTC.

The CDR3 is CASDRGQGNTGELFF. Here the CDR3 DNA reads TGTGCCAGCGATCGGGGGCAGGGGAACACCGGGGAGCTGTTTTTT. The chain links TRBV9 to TRBJ2-2; either TRBD1 or TRBD2 may supply D (6 bases each). This CDR3 spans 15 amino acids. Germline CDR1 and CDR2: SGDLS and YYNGEE. Trimming took 7 bases from V and 1 from J, leaving 14 bases between them.

The V gene is TRBV6-4, the J gene TRBJ1-6; D is uncertain. Germline V gene data show CDR1 as MRHNA and CDR2 as SNTAGT. The CDR3 length is 13 residues. V was trimmed by 6 bases and J by 9 bases, leaving 12 bases between them. This chain's CDR3 is CASRLNYGSPLHF. The CDR3 DNA is TGTGCCAGCAGGCTAAATTACGGTTCACCCCTCCACTTT.

The chain employs TRBV6-5 and TRBJ2-5, with D maybe TRBD1 (5 bases). The CDR3 spans 15 residues. The germline V gene has CDR1 MNHEY and CDR2 SVGAGI. Trimming removed 4 bases from V and 5 bases from J, with 17 bases in between. The CDR3 DNA reads as TGTGCCAGCAGTTGGAGTCCCAGGGTTGGGGAGACCCAGTACTTC. This translates into CASSWSPRVGETQYF.

The chain joins TRBV29-1 to TRBJ2-7, with 7 bases lining up with TRBD1. The junction had 5 bases not matched to a gene; V was cut back by 1 base and J by 2 bases. CDR3 length: 14 amino acids. CDR1 and CDR2 from the germline V gene are SQVTM and ANQGSEA. CDR3 protein: CSVEGQGPPYEQYF. Here the CDR3 DNA reads TGCAGCGTTGAAGGACAGGGCCCCCCCTACGAGCAGTACTTC.

This clone has just one count. This sequence joins TRBV6-4 and TRBJ1-2; 7 positions agree with TRBD1. From germline, CDR1 is MRHNA and CDR2 SNTAGT. J was trimmed by 2 bases and V by 4 bases; bases with no gene match: 1. CDR3 size: 13 residues. The CDR3 DNA sequence: TGTGCCAGCAGTGCGACAGGGAACTATGGCTACACCTTC. Translated, it gives CASSATGNYGYTF.

This clone was recorded only once. The chain combines TRBV7-2 with TRBJ2-7; possible D gene TRBD1, 6 bases. The CDR3 length is 13 residues. Germline lookup yields CDR1 SGHTA and CDR2 FQGNSA. The V and J ends lost 5 bases and 6 bases respectively, with 14 bases between them. The chain's CDR3 is CASSLLRGTEQYF. CDR3 nucleotide sequence: TGTGCCAGCAGCCTCCTAAGGGGGACCGAGCAGTACTTC.

V gene TRBV4-2 combines with J gene TRBJ2-1, with 9 bases fitting TRBD2. J gave up 7 bases and V 2 bases, and 12 bases lay outside the gene matches. The CDR3 is 17 residues long. The germline CDR1 and CDR2 sequences are LGHNA and YNFKEQ. The chain's CDR3 is CASSQRRTSGGSNEQFF. CDR3 nucleotide sequence: TGTGCCAGCAGCCAACGTCGGACCAGCGGGGGGAGTAATGAGCAGTTCTTC.

The V and J genes are TRBV6-5 and TRBJ1-3; the D is unclear. CDR1 is MNHEY and CDR2 is SVGAGI in the germline V gene. The CDR3 sequence is 12 residues long. Trimming took 7 bases from V and 2 from J, leaving 6 bases between them. The CDR3 region is CASTRAGNTIYF. The CDR3 nucleotides read TGTGCCAGCACCAGAGCTGGAAACACCATATATTTT.

V usage is TRBV27 and J usage is TRBJ1-2; D is undetermined. Trimming removed 7 bases at V and 7 bases at J, with 16 bases between. Germline V gene sequence: CDR1 MNHEY, CDR2 SMNVEV (reference sequence). The CDR3 consists of 13 residues. CDR3 sequence (DNA): TGTGCCAGCACCTCCTCTTCTGTGGGTGGCTACACCTTC. This translates into CASTSSSVGGYTF.

The chain couples TRBV20-1 to TRBJ2-1; D is uncertain. CDR1 DFQATT and CDR2 SNEGSKA come from the germline V gene (reference sequence). V was clipped by 6 bases and J by 10 bases, with 13 bases between them. This CDR3 contains 11 residues. CDR3 nucleotides: TGCAGTGCAGCGCAAAAAGGAGAGCAGTTCTTC. It yields the protein CSAAQKGEQFF.

This chain uses TRBV4-1 with TRBJ2-1, with D hard to call. CDR1 MGHRA and CDR2 YSYEKL come from the germline V gene. CDR3 length: 16 amino acids. The ends were cut back, 1 base at V and 4 bases at J, with 14 bases in the middle. Here the CDR3 reads CASSQAPPKVYNEQFF. The CDR3 coding sequence is TGCGCCAGCAGCCAAGCTCCACCAAAGGTTTACAATGAGCAGTTCTTC.

The chain uses TRBV27 and TRBJ2-1, with TRBD1 as a possible D gene (7 bases). The CDR3 is made up of 14 amino acids. Per the germline V gene, CDR1 is MNHEY and CDR2 is SMNVEV (reference sequence). The germline V and J ends were trimmed by 2 bases and 6 bases, with 11 bases remaining between them. The CDR3 region is CASSLAGGGNEQFF. CDR3 coding DNA: TGTGCCAGCAGTTTAGCAGGGGGAGGCAATGAGCAGTTCTTC.

The chain has TRBV18 and TRBJ2-2; D gene ambiguous. The CDR3 has 15 residues. With 1 base removed from V and 1 base from J, the gap between germline ends came to 7 bases. Germline lookup yields CDR1 KGHSH and CDR2 LQKENI. The CDR3 reads CASSPQARNTGELFF. The CDR3 coding sequence is TGTGCCAGCTCACCACAAGCTAGGAACACCGGGGAGCTGTTTTTT.

The chain carries TRBV9 and TRBJ2-7, with a possible D match to TRBD2 (6 bases). The germline V and J ends were trimmed by 1 base and 0 bases, with 11 bases remaining between them. Germline CDR1 SGDLS, CDR2 YYNGEE. CDR3 size: 15 residues. In DNA form, the CDR3 reads TGTGCCAGCAGCGTAATTGACGGGAGCTCCTACGAGCAGTACTTC. Translating it yields CASSVIDGSSYEQYF.

The rearrangement links TRBV11-2 to TRBJ1-4; TRBD1 is a possible D gene (6 bases). The V and J ends lost 2 bases and 8 bases respectively, with 15 bases between them. The CDR3 contains 15 residues. The germline CDR1 and CDR2 sequences are SGHAT and FQNNGV. CDR3 amino acids: CASSLLGGAEEKLFF. The CDR3 bases are TGTGCCAGCAGCTTACTCGGGGGGGCCGAGGAAAAACTGTTTTTT.